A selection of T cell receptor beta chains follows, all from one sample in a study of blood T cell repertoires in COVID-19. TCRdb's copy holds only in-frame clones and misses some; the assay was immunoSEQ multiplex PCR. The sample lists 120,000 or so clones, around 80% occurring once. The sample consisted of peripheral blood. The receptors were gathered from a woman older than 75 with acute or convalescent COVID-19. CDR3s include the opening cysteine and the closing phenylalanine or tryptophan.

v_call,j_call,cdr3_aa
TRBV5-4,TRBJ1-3,CASSLTGSGNTIYF
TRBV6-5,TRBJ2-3,CASSHRAEDTQYF
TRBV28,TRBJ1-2,CASSDGAYGYTF
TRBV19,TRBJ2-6,CASSIGSTASGANVLTF
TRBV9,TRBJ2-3,CASSVGGVGTDTQYF
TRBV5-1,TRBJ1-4,CASSPGGGLPNEKLFF
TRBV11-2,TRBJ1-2,CASSLTIRGGGYGYTF
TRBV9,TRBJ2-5,CASSVLGLAGGETQYF
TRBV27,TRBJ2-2,CASGLANTGELFF
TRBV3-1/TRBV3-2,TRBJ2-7,CASSQVGGYEQYF
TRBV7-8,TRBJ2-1,CASSSELRGTANSYNEQFF
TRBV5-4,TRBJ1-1,CASSLEGQGFGSEAFF
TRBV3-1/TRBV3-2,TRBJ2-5,CASSQGWATGETQYF
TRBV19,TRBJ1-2,CASSQGGRLEGYGYTF
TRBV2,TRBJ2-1,CASSPRTGHNEQFF
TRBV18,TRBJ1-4,CASSLTTGATNEKLFF
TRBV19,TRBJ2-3,CASTTGGVGTDTQYF
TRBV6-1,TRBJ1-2,CASSEARTGKNGYTF
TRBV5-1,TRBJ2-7,CASSPTISADTAWEQYF
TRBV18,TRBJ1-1,CASSPRAITWVAFF
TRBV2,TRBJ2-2,CASRAGTANTGELFF
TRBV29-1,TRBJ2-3,CSVEASTDTQYF
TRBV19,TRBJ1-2,CASSTRTGGLTNYGYTF
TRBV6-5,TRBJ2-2,CASSEVVAGELFF
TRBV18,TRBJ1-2,CASSPTQTETYGYTF
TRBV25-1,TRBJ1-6,CASRESTVSSYNSPLHF